These 19 T cell receptor beta chains share one sample of origin, sequenced in a study of T cells in Graves' hyperthyroidism and ophthalmopathy. TCR beta CDR3 regions were amplified from RNA. First-round RT-PCR with HTBI primers amplified the TCR CDR3 region. TCRdb redid the calling of the multiplex PCR reads with MiXCR, one entry per CDR3 protein. The sample includes fewer than 750,000 distinct CDR3 sequences, about 14% of them seen just once. Sequencing input: blood. All receptors come from a woman in her thirties or forties with Graves' ophthalmopathy.

This clonotype appeared many times. This chain connects TRBV12-3 or TRBV12-4 to TRBJ1-1, with D perhaps matching TRBD1 (6 bases). V lost 0 bases and J lost 2, with 10 bases in between. The CDR3 sequence is 15 residues long. CDR3 loop: CASSLAGTINTEAFF. CDR3 bases: TGTGCCAGCAGTTTAGCCGGGACAATTAACACTGAAGCTTTCTTT.

The sample holds many counts of this clonotype. CDR3 in DNA: TGTGCCAGTTCCCATAAGGGGACTGAAGCTTTCTTT. Protein: CASSHKGTEAFF. The chain employs TRBV19 and TRBJ1-1; D is possibly TRBD1 (5 bases). The CDR3 runs to 12 residues. Trimming cost V 8 bases and J 5 bases, with 12 bases left between them. Looked up from germline, CDR1 is LNHDA and CDR2 is SQIVND (reference sequence). Using reference TRBV19 and TRBJ1-1 for the parts outside the CDR3, the full variable domain is DGGITQSPKYLFRKEGQNVTLSCEQNLNHDAMYWYRQDPGQGLRLIYYSQIVNDFQKGDIAEGYSVSREKKESFPLTVTSAQKNPTAFYLCASSHKGTEAFFGQGTRLTVV.

This clonotype was counted at least ten times. This sequence joins TRBV28 and TRBJ1-1; 7 bases are a match to TRBD1. The germline CDR1 and CDR2 sequences are MDHEN and SYDVKM. Unmatched junction bases numbered 14, after V lost 3 bases and J lost 1 base. This CDR3 is built from 18 residues. The CDR3 region is CASSLDMYRTGGNTEAFF. In DNA form, the CDR3 reads TGTGCCAGCAGTTTGGATATGTATCGGACAGGAGGGAACACTGAAGCTTTCTTT.

This clonotype was counted at least ten times. This rearrangement joins TRBV28 to TRBJ1-6; D is unresolved. Germline V gene sequence: CDR1 MDHEN, CDR2 SYDVKM. CDR3 length: 11 amino acids. With 6 bases removed from V and 8 bases from J, the gap between germline ends came to 5 bases. The CDR3 here is CASSFYSPLHF. The DNA of the CDR3 is TGTGCCAGCAGCTTTTATTCACCCCTCCACTTT.

This clonotype occurred many times. The chain has TRBV10-3 and TRBJ2-5; a weak D match, TRBD1 (5 bases). The CDR3 sequence is 15 residues long. CDR1 and CDR2 from the germline V gene are ENHRY and SYGVKD. The V end was cut by 6 bases, the J end by 3 bases, with 17 bases between. In nucleotides, the CDR3 is TGTGCCATCAGACAGGCCTACTCTGGGGAAGAGACCCAGTACTTC. Amino acid sequence: CAIRQAYSGEETQYF.

This clonotype was detected ten times or more. The rearrangement joins TRBV20-1 to TRBJ2-5; 8 bases align to TRBD2. CDR3 size: 14 residues. Germline assignment: CDR1 DFQATT and CDR2 SNEGSKA (reference sequence). Losses at the gene ends were 5 bases for V and 4 bases for J; bases not matched to a gene: 9. CDR3 in DNA: TGCAGTGCTCAAGCGGGAGAAGGACGAGAGACCCAGTACTTC. Its protein is CSAQAGEGRETQYF.

In its sample, this clonotype was seen many times. This chain uses TRBV20-1 with TRBJ2-5, with 11 bases that match TRBD2. Germline CDR1 DFQATT, CDR2 SNEGSKA (reference sequence). Trimming at V came to 0 bases and at J to 4 bases, leaving 4 bases not matched to a gene. The CDR3 spans 15 residues. CDR3: CSARDALAGGETQYF. CDR3 DNA: TGCAGTGCTAGAGATGCGCTAGCGGGAGGAGAGACCCAGTACTTC.

This clonotype was found many times. The chain combines TRBV10-3 with TRBJ1-1, with D possibly TRBD1 on 6 matching bases. V was shortened by 11 bases and J by 0 bases, with 13 bases between the two germline ends. The length of the CDR3 is 13 residues. Germline CDR1 is ENHRY and CDR2 is SYGVKD. This CDR3 is CAPGQLLNTEAFF. The CDR3 bases are TGTGCCCCCGGACAGCTCCTGAACACTGAAGCTTTCTTT.

This sequence joins TRBV20-1 and TRBJ2-5, with D tentatively TRBD1 or TRBD2 (5 bases each). Deletions cut 1 base from V and 1 base from J, with 16 bases between. The CDR3 extends over 16 amino acids. Per germline, CDR1 DFQATT and CDR2 SNEGSKA (reference sequence). Written as DNA, the CDR3 is TGCAGTGCTAGAGGGTCACCGGGACCCAGCCAAGAGACCCAGTACTTC. This codes for CSARGSPGPSQETQYF.

CDR3 loop: CASSLDLPGAKNIQYF. CDR3 DNA: TGTGCCAGCAGCTTAGATCTGCCGGGGGCCAAAAACATTCAGTACTTC. The chain links TRBV11-2 to TRBJ2-4, with D possibly matching TRBD2 (5 bases). Germline V gene data show CDR1 as SGHAT and CDR2 as FQNNGV. V was cut by 0 bases and J by 1 base, with 10 bases left in between. This CDR3 comprises 16 residues.

This clonotype appeared many times. The J gene is TRBJ1-5, the V gene TRBV12-3 or TRBV12-4, with D maybe TRBD1 (6 bases). Trimming removed 5 bases at V and 3 bases at J, with 11 bases between. The length of the CDR3 is 14 residues. Written as DNA, the CDR3 is TGTGCCAGCAGTAAAACAGGGAACAATCAGCCCCAGCATTTT. This codes for CASSKTGNNQPQHF.

Ten or more counts support this clonotype. This chain joins TRBV19 and TRBJ1-5; 7 bases line up with TRBD1. V lost 9 bases, J lost 4 bases, and 12 bases stayed unmatched. The CDR3 contains 15 residues. Germline assignment: CDR1 LNHDA and CDR2 SQIVND (reference sequence). The CDR3 DNA sequence: TGTGCCAGCCGCCGTAGTTGGGGACAGAATCAGCCCCAGCATTTT. It translates to CASRRSWGQNQPQHF.

This clonotype was seen ten or more times. The chain combines TRBV6-1 with TRBJ2-2; D is possibly TRBD1 or TRBD2 (5 bases each). Germline CDR1 is MNHNS and CDR2 is SASEGT. CDR3 size: 16 residues. The ends were cut back, 7 bases at V and 1 base at J, with 16 bases in the middle. This CDR3 is CASTSGWGMNTGELFF. CDR3 sequence (DNA): TGTGCCAGCACCTCAGGATGGGGGATGAACACCGGGGAGCTGTTTTTT.

This clonotype occurred many times. V is TRBV6-1 and J is TRBJ1-1; D ambiguous. Between the trimmed V and J ends, which lost 1 base and 3 bases, there was a span of 9 bases. Germline CDR1 reads MNHNS; CDR2 reads SASEGT. CDR3 length: 14 residues. The CDR3 DNA reads as TGTGCCAGCAGTGAAGTTGACGGTTACACTGAAGCTTTCTTT. It encodes CASSEVDGYTEAFF.

The rearrangement joins TRBV18 to TRBJ1-1, with 8 positions matching TRBD1. The length of the CDR3 is 15 residues. Germline V CDR1 and CDR2: KGHSH, LQKENI. With 3 bases clipped from V and 2 bases from J, the junction kept 5 bases outside the gene matches. The CDR3 DNA follows: TGTGCCAGCTCACCTAATCAGGGGGCTAACACTGAAGCTTTCTTT. It translates to CASSPNQGANTEAFF. The whole variable domain, filled in from reference TRBV18 and TRBJ1-1, reads NAGVMQNPRHLVRRRGQEARLRCSPMKGHSHVYWYRQLPEEGLKFMVYLQKENIIDESGMPKERFSAEFPKEGPSILRIQQVVRGDSAAYFCASSPNQGANTEAFFGQGTRLTVV.

This clonotype was found many times. The CDR3 DNA reads TGCAGTAATACACAGAACACTGAAGCTTTCTTT. This translates into CSNTQNTEAFF. This chain uses TRBV20-1 with TRBJ1-1, with no clear D. In germline, CDR1 is DFQATT, CDR2 SNEGSKA (reference sequence). This CDR3 spans 11 amino acids. The V end lost 8 bases, the J end lost 1 base, and 8 bases lay between the germline ends.

This chain uses TRBV18 with TRBJ1-1; D is ambiguous. Germline assignment: CDR1 KGHSH and CDR2 LQKENI. V was pared by 3 bases and J by 0 bases, with 11 bases between. The CDR3 spans 15 residues. For the CDR3, the DNA is TGTGCCAGCTCACCGAGTCGAACAATGAACACTGAAGCTTTCTTT. This translates into CASSPSRTMNTEAFF.

This clonotype was recorded at least ten times. V and J are TRBV2 and TRBJ2-2, with 9 bases fitting TRBD1. Per the germline V gene, CDR1 is SNHLY and CDR2 is FYNNEI. This CDR3 is built from 16 residues. With V trimmed by 5 bases and J by 3 bases, 7 bases remained unmatched. The CDR3, as DNA: TGTGCCAGCAGTTTACAGGGGGCAGTGGACACCGGGGAGCTGTTTTTT. It encodes CASSLQGAVDTGELFF.

This clonotype has only a few counts. The chain links TRBV6-1 to TRBJ1-5; D is ambiguous. V lost 1 base, J lost 6 bases, and 10 bases lay in between. The CDR3 spans 14 residues. The germline V gene has CDR1 MNHNS and CDR2 SASEGT. This chain's CDR3 is CASSEVRRVQPQHF. The CDR3 nucleotides are TGTGCCAGCAGTGAAGTCCGAAGGGTTCAGCCCCAGCATTTT.